These 27 T cell receptor beta chains originate from one sample sequenced in a study of stem cell transplantation in POMP-related autoinflammatory disease. The table came from immunoSEQ multiplex PCR; TCRdb's copy has only in-frame clones and leaves some out. There are 8,500 to 10,000 clones in the sample; more than 75% occur only once, and 4% to 5% lies in the top ten. The material was CD4+ T cells from PBMCs, obtained after stem cell transplantation. The receptor set was obtained from a human patient with POMP-related autoinflammation and immune dysregulation (PRAID). Some of the T cells might come from the graft donor.

DNA for the CDR3: TGTGCCACGATCTACAGGGGTCATGGCTACACCTTC. This encodes CATIYRGHGYTF. The V and J genes are TRBV6-5 and TRBJ1-2; 7 bases align to TRBD1. CDR3 size: 12 residues. CDR1 and CDR2 from the germline V gene are MNHEY and SVGAGI. The trim removed 10 bases at V and 6 bases at J, leaving 8 bases unmatched.

The chain has TRBV28 and TRBJ1-2; D not certain. This CDR3 has 13 residues. The V and J ends lost 6 bases and 8 bases respectively, with 16 bases between them. The germline gives CDR1 MDHEN, CDR2 SYDVKM. CDR3 sequence (DNA): TGTGCCAGCAGCCCCGCGGCACCCCTCGGCTACACCTTC. Protein sequence: CASSPAAPLGYTF.

The chain combines TRBV2 with TRBJ2-5, with TRBD2 matching 13 bases. Losses at the gene ends were 6 bases for V and 2 bases for J; bases not matched to a gene: 9. Germline V lookup: CDR1 SNHLY, CDR2 FYNNEI. The CDR3 contains 17 residues. CDR3 sequence (DNA): TGTGCCAGCAGCGCCTTAGGACTAGCGGGAGTACAAGAGACCCAGTACTTC. This translates into CASSALGLAGVQETQYF.

V and J are TRBV19 and TRBJ2-3; D remains ambiguous. V lost 7 bases, J lost 5 bases, and 13 bases lay in between. This CDR3 contains 13 residues. Germline CDR1 reads LNHDA; CDR2 reads SQIVND (reference sequence). The CDR3 DNA is TGTGCCAGTACACGCACCAGCTTAGATACGCAGTATTTT. Translating it yields CASTRTSLDTQYF.

V usage is TRBV3-1 (or the pseudogene TRBV3-2) and J usage is TRBJ1-1; D is unclear. Germline CDR1 LGHDT, CDR2 YNNKEL (reference sequence). The CDR3 covers 13 residues. With 4 bases removed from V and 4 bases from J, the gap between germline ends came to 10 bases. As DNA, the CDR3 is TGTGCCAGCAGCCGGGTTAAGAGCACTGAAGCTTTCTTT. The encoded protein is CASSRVKSTEAFF.

The chain couples TRBV6-2 or TRBV6-3 to TRBJ2-3; 11 nucleotides agree with TRBD2. J gave up 2 bases and V 5 bases, and 6 bases lay outside the gene matches. The germline V gene has CDR1 MNHEY and CDR2 SVGEGT. The CDR3 length is 16 residues. CDR3 protein: CASSRGLADYTDTQYF. The CDR3 DNA sequence: TGTGCCAGCAGTAGGGGACTAGCGGATTACACAGATACGCAGTATTTT.

In its sample, this clone was seen a few times. The V gene is TRBV18, the J gene TRBJ2-2; D possibly corresponds to TRBD1 (6 bases). Between the trimmed V and J ends, which lost 5 bases and 1 base, there was a span of 8 bases. The CDR3 has 14 amino acids. CDR1 and CDR2 (germline): KGHSH, LQKENI. The CDR3 nucleotides are TGTGCCAGCTCAAACAGGGAGAACACCGGGGAGCTGTTTTTT. It yields the protein CASSNRENTGELFF.

The chain links TRBV10-3 to TRBJ2-3; possibly TRBD2 for D (5 bases). Germline lookup yields CDR1 ENHRY and CDR2 SYGVKD. Trimming pared 8 bases from V and 4 bases from J, leaving 13 bases between. There are 13 residues in the CDR3. This chain's CDR3 is CAIGLAGADTQYF. Written as DNA, the CDR3 is TGTGCCATCGGCTTAGCCGGGGCAGATACGCAGTATTTT.

The chain uses TRBV28 and TRBJ2-7, with 7 bases identical to TRBD1. Germline assignment: CDR1 MDHEN and CDR2 SYDVKM. The CDR3 is 14 residues long. After removal of 7 bases from V and 5 bases from J, the junction contained 11 bases not matched to a gene. The CDR3 DNA reads as TGTGCCAGCACCCCCCCGGGACAGATAAACGAGCAGTACTTC. It codes for CASTPPGQINEQYF.

This sequence joins TRBV9 and TRBJ2-7; 8 bases fit TRBD1. This CDR3 region has 15 residues. Germline trimming cut 3 bases from V and 1 base from J; bases unmatched to any gene: 6. Germline CDR1 reads SGDLS; CDR2 reads YYNGEE. CDR3 in DNA: TGTGCCAGCAGCGCCCGGACAGGGACGTCCTACGAGCAGTACTTC. Its protein product is CASSARTGTSYEQYF.

The V gene is TRBV7-3, the J gene TRBJ2-1; D uncertain. The CDR3 length is 14 residues. Trimming took 2 bases from V and 7 from J, leaving 12 bases between them. The germline V gene encodes CDR1 SGHTA and CDR2 FQGTGA. The CDR3 is CASSLGGAGNEQFF. The CDR3 nucleotides are TGTGCCAGCAGCTTAGGCGGAGCCGGAAATGAGCAGTTCTTC.

The chain carries TRBV7-9 and TRBJ2-3; a possible D gene is TRBD1 (6 bases). CDR1 is SEHNR, CDR2 FQNEAQ, per germline (reference sequence). CDR3 size: 15 residues. V dropped 6 bases and J dropped 0 bases, with 13 bases sitting between them. The CDR3 sequence is CASSLSTGSTDTQYF. The CDR3 nucleotides read TGTGCCAGCAGTCTCTCTACAGGGAGCACAGATACGCAGTATTTT.

In its sample, this clone was seen once. The rearrangement uses TRBV7-3 and TRBJ2-1; 7 bases align to TRBD2. Trimming removed 1 base from V and 8 bases from J; junction bases left unmatched: 8. The CDR3 totals 15 residues. CDR1 SGHTA and CDR2 FQGTGA come from the germline V gene. CDR3 in amino acids: CASSLKSGGWYEQFF. In DNA, the CDR3 is TGTGCCAGCAGCTTAAAATCGGGGGGTTGGTATGAGCAGTTCTTC. Full variable domain (outside the CDR3, taken from reference TRBV7-3 and TRBJ2-1): GAGVSQTPSNKVTEKGKYVELRCDPISGHTALYWYRQSLGQGPEFLIYFQGTGAADDSGLPNDRFFAVRPEGSVSTLKIQRTERGDSAVYLCASSLKSGGWYEQFFGPGTRLTVL.

V usage is TRBV7-9 and J usage is TRBJ1-1; 10 bases are shared with TRBD1. V lost 6 bases to trimming and J lost 1 base; unmatched junction nucleotides: 5. The CDR3 is 15 residues long. The germline V gene has CDR1 SEHNR and CDR2 FQNEAQ (reference sequence). CDR3 residues: CASSRQGAANTEAFF. The CDR3 DNA follows: TGTGCCAGCAGTCGACAGGGGGCTGCGAACACTGAAGCTTTCTTT.

The chain links TRBV7-3 to TRBJ1-6; TRBD1 matches at 7 bases. CDR3 length: 12 residues. CDR1 is SGHTA and CDR2 is FQGTGA in the germline V gene. V lost 5 bases to trimming and J lost 14 bases; unmatched junction nucleotides: 6. The CDR3 region is CASSLQGGTLHF. CDR3 in DNA: TGTGCCAGCAGCCTGCAGGGGGGGACCCTCCACTTT.

V gene TRBV6-5 combines with J gene TRBJ1-2; 8 nucleotides line up with TRBD1. This CDR3 comprises 14 residues. Germline V gene data show CDR1 as MNHEY and CDR2 as SVGAGI. J was trimmed by 10 bases and V by 6 bases; bases with no gene match: 13. CDR3 nucleotide sequence: TGTGCCAGCAGAACCTCAGGGGGCGTCGAAGACTACACCTTC. This sequence encodes CASRTSGGVEDYTF.

The CDR3 coding sequence is TGTGCCTGTAACCCGGGGGGAGAGACCCAGTACTTC. Translation gives CACNPGGETQYF. V is TRBV30 and J is TRBJ2-5; 7 bases match TRBD2. The J segment lost 4 bases and the V segment lost 6 bases, leaving 5 bases of the junction unmatched. This CDR3 region has 12 residues. Germline V gives CDR1 GTSNPN, CDR2 SVGIG (reference sequence).

The chain has TRBV10-3 and TRBJ1-2; D call uncertain. The length of the CDR3 is 12 residues. Germline V gives CDR1 ENHRY, CDR2 SYGVKD. V lost 4 bases and J 7 bases, leaving 10 bases between the germline ends. The CDR3 is CAISGLAAGYTF. In nucleotides, the CDR3 is TGTGCCATCAGTGGATTGGCGGCTGGCTACACCTTC.

The sample holds a few counts of this clone. This sequence joins TRBV6-5 and TRBJ1-1, with D hard to call. Per germline, CDR1 MNHEY and CDR2 SVGAGI. The CDR3 spans 12 residues. The ends were cut back, 0 bases at V and 4 bases at J, with 3 bases in the middle. In nucleotides, the CDR3 is TGTGCCAGCAGTTACTCTCCCACTGAAGCTTTCTTT. This gives the protein CASSYSPTEAFF.

The rearrangement joins TRBV10-3 to TRBJ1-1; no firm D call. Germline V gives CDR1 ENHRY, CDR2 SYGVKD. V shed 2 bases and J shed 7 bases, with 8 bases lying between them. The CDR3 has 12 residues. The CDR3 DNA reads TGTGCCATCAGTGAGCACAGACTTGAAGCTTTCTTT. Residues: CAISEHRLEAFF.

The rearrangement links TRBV19 to TRBJ2-1; D unclear. The germline gives CDR1 LNHDA, CDR2 SQIVND (reference sequence). The ends were cut back, 1 base at V and 1 base at J, with 26 bases in the middle. The CDR3 consists of 21 residues. The CDR3 loop is CASSIGPARYLAEESYNEQFF. CDR3 nucleotide sequence: TGTGCCAGTAGTATAGGCCCGGCGAGGTATCTGGCAGAAGAGTCCTACAATGAGCAGTTCTTC.

The J gene is TRBJ1-5, the V gene TRBV6-2 or TRBV6-3, with D hard to call. This CDR3 is built from 14 residues. Per the germline V gene, CDR1 is MNHEY and CDR2 is SVGEGT. Trimming shortened V by 7 bases and J by 1 base, and 11 bases separated the two germline ends. In DNA form, the CDR3 reads TGTGCCAGCACCCCCGAACCGAGCAATCAGCCCCAGCATTTT. It encodes CASTPEPSNQPQHF.

This chain connects TRBV2 to TRBJ2-3; no definite D call. V was clipped by 6 bases and J by 2 bases, with 12 bases between them. CDR1 and CDR2 from the germline V gene are SNHLY and FYNNEI. The CDR3 consists of 14 residues. CDR3 residues: CASRPRLVTDTQYF. The CDR3 DNA sequence: TGTGCCAGCAGGCCTAGGCTAGTCACAGATACGCAGTATTTT.

This rearrangement joins TRBV6-5 to TRBJ1-6; 11 bases are shared with TRBD1. Per the germline V gene, CDR1 is MNHEY and CDR2 is SVGAGI. After removal of 8 bases from V and 8 bases from J, the junction contained 2 bases not matched to a gene. The CDR3 has 13 residues. CDR3 residues: CASRTGGYSPLHF. The CDR3 DNA sequence: TGTGCCAGCCGGACAGGGGGCTATTCACCCCTCCACTTT.

This chain links TRBV19 with TRBJ1-4; D is undetermined. CDR3 length equals 15 residues. The V end lost 0 bases, the J end lost 4 bases, and 9 bases lay between the germline ends. Germline-derived CDR1 and CDR2 are LNHDA and SQIVND (reference sequence). The CDR3 loop reads CASSIDAGLNEKLFF. The DNA for the CDR3 is TGTGCCAGTAGTATAGATGCCGGCCTTAATGAAAAACTGTTTTTT.

A single count supports this clone. The junction and the germline gene differ at one end; a read error may be behind it. Other nucleotide sequences in the sample specify the same CDR3. The gene calls are TRBV9 and TRBJ2-7; 7 bases fit TRBD1. There are 15 residues in the CDR3. The V gene's germline CDR1 is SGDLS and CDR2 YYNGEE. For the CDR3, the DNA is TGTGCCAGCAGCGTAGGGCCAGGGGGAGCCTATGAGCAGTACTTC. It encodes CASSVGPGGAYEQYF.

This chain connects TRBV28 to TRBJ2-1, with D possibly TRBD2 on 7 matching bases. Trimming stripped 1 base from V and 6 bases from J, with 19 bases between. This CDR3 contains 17 residues. Germline V gives CDR1 MDHEN, CDR2 SYDVKM. The CDR3 loop is CASSLSISARGGNEQFF. DNA for the CDR3: TGTGCCAGCAGTTTATCTATCTCGGCTAGGGGGGGCAATGAGCAGTTCTTC.